Listed below are T cell receptor beta chains from one sample, sequenced in a study of cytomegalovirus exposure and HLA in healthy donors. Data came from immunoSEQ multiplex PCR; TCRdb stores just in-frame clones and leaves some out. The data contain 85,000 to 130,000 clones, roughly three quarters of them singletons. Sequenced: PBMCs. Every receptor here comes from a middle-aged woman in good health and CMV-seronegative. CDR3s include the opening cysteine and the closing phenylalanine or tryptophan. Each record gives: J gene, clone size, D gene, V gene, CDR3 DNA, CDR3 protein. A D gene is named only where the DNA matches it firmly. Clone size is given for some rows only: seen once, a few or many times, or a class if the clone is expanded.

>TRBJ1-5|few|TRBD1|TRBV28
TGTGCCAGCAGTCCGACAGGGCACAATCAGCCCCAGCATTTT
CASSPTGHNQPQHF
>TRBJ2-7|.|TRBD1|TRBV28
TGTGCCAGCAGTACCCGGAGGACAGGGAACCCCTACGAGCAGTACTTC
CASSTRRTGNPYEQYF
>TRBJ1-1|few|.|TRBV7-3
TGTGCCAGCAGCTTATGGCAGAACACTGAAGCTTTCTTT
CASSLWQNTEAFF
>TRBJ2-1|.|.|TRBV9
TGTGCCAGCAGCCCGGGAGAGGGATACAATGAGCAGTTCTTC
CASSPGEGYNEQFF
>TRBJ2-4|.|TRBD2|TRBV7-3
TGTGCCAGCAGCTTAACGTTACGGCGGGCGGGGGAAAACATTCAGTACTTC
CASSLTLRRAGENIQYF
>TRBJ1-1|.|TRBD1|TRBV5-4
TGTGCCAGCAGCCAACCGGGGACAGTGGGAGCTTTCTTT
CASSQPGTVGAFF
>TRBJ2-7|.|.|TRBV6-5
TGTGCCAGCAGCCCAGGCGTAGGGGTAACCTACGAGCAGTACTTC
CASSPGVGVTYEQYF
>TRBJ2-7|few|.|TRBV20-1
TGCAGTGCCCGTAGTAACGAGCAGTACTTC
CSARSNEQYF
>TRBJ2-2|.|.|TRBV15
TGTGCCACCAGCGCTCTACGGGGGAGAACCGGGGAGCTGTTTTTT
CATSALRGRTGELFF
>TRBJ1-6|.|TRBD1|TRBV11-2
TGTGCCAGCAGGACACTGACAGGGGGCAAATCGGGTAATTCACCCCTCCACTTT
CASRTLTGGKSGNSPLHF
>TRBJ2-7|.|TRBD1|TRBV29-1
TGCAGCGTTCTGACAGGGGGCATCTTGAACGAGCAGTACTTC
CSVLTGGILNEQYF
>TRBJ1-2|.|TRBD1|TRBV7-8
TGTGCCAGCAGCGCCACCGGGACAGGGCGTCTTGGCTACACCTTC
CASSATGTGRLGYTF
>TRBJ2-3|.|TRBD2|TRBV27
TGTGCCAGCAGTCGTTTCAGTGATAGCGGGCCCACAGATACGCAGTATTTT
CASSRFSDSGPTDTQYF
>TRBJ2-5|few|TRBD2|TRBV25-1
TGTGCCAGCAGTGAGGGGGGGATAATTGAGACCCAGTACTTC
CASSEGGIIETQYF
>TRBJ2-5|.|TRBD1|TRBV27
TGTGCCAGCAGTAAAGCCGGGACAGGGGAGACCCAGTACTTC
CASSKAGTGETQYF
>TRBJ2-1|.|.|TRBV10-3
TGTGCCATCAGTGCTTCAGGGGATAATGAGCAGTTCTTC
CAISASGDNEQFF
>TRBJ2-7|.|.|TRBV11-2
TGTGCCAGCAGCCCGCCCGGCACTAGTTTGAGCGAGCAGTACTTC
CASSPPGTSLSEQYF
>TRBJ1-5|.|.|TRBV10-3
TGTGCCATCAGTGACGACAGTTATCAGCCCCAGCATTTT
CAISDDSYQPQHF
>TRBJ1-2|few|TRBD1|TRBV6-1
TGTGCCAGCAGTGTCATACAGGGGTCCTATGGCTACACCTTC
CASSVIQGSYGYTF
>TRBJ2-3|.|TRBD1|TRBV9
TGTGCCAGCAGCTCAAGGACAGGGACTAGCACAGATACGCAGTATTTT
CASSSRTGTSTDTQYF
>TRBJ2-3|.|TRBD1|TRBV5-6
TGTGCCAGCAGCCGCCGGGACAGATTCACAGATACGCAGTATTTT
CASSRRDRFTDTQYF
>TRBJ2-7|.|TRBD1|TRBV29-1
TGCAGCGTTAAGGGGGCCTCATACGAGCAGTACTTC
CSVKGASYEQYF
>TRBJ2-3|.|TRBD1|TRBV14
TGTGCCAGTCTGGACAGGGGCACAGATACGCAGTATTTT
CASLDRGTDTQYF
>TRBJ2-1|.|TRBD2|TRBV7-3
TGTGCCAGCAGCTCCCTAGCGGGAGCTGCGTACAATGAGCAGTTCTTC
CASSSLAGAAYNEQFF
>TRBJ2-1|.|TRBD1|TRBV7-8
TGTGCCAGCAGCGTAAAAACAGGGGTCCTCAGCTCCTACAATGAGCAGTTCTTC
CASSVKTGVLSSYNEQFF
>TRBJ1-2|.|.|TRBV18
TGTGCCAGCTCACCCCAAAACGACAGACACGTGCGGCACTATGGCTACACCTTC
CASSPQNDRHVRHYGYTF
>TRBJ2-7|.|.|TRBV27
TGTGCCAGCAGTATACGGACTAGGGGGGCCTACGAGCAGTACTTC
CASSIRTRGAYEQYF
>TRBJ2-5|.|TRBD1|TRBV27
TGTGCCAGCAGTCCGCAGGGGGCTAAGACCCAGTACTTC
CASSPQGAKTQYF
>TRBJ1-1|.|.|TRBV29-1
TGCAGCGTTGAAGGGAGGACTGAAGCTTTCTTT
CSVEGRTEAFF
>TRBJ1-2|.|.|TRBV27
TGTGCCAGCAGTTTACGAGTTGAATATGGCTACACCTTC
CASSLRVEYGYTF
>TRBJ2-5|.|.|TRBV15
TGTGCCACCAGCAGCGAGCAGGGATGGGAAGAGACCCAGTACTTC
CATSSEQGWEETQYF
>TRBJ1-1|.|.|TRBV7-2
TGTGCCAGCAGCCCATTCGGGAAAGAAGCTTTCTTT
CASSPFGKEAFF
>TRBJ1-1|few|.|TRBV19
TGTGCCAGTAGTCCTTGGGGGGGATCAGGGAACACTGAAGCTTTCTTT
CASSPWGGSGNTEAFF
>TRBJ1-1|.|.|TRBV10-3
TGTGCCATCAGTGACCCGGGACACCCCGGGACTGAAGCTTTCTTT
CAISDPGHPGTEAFF
>TRBJ2-4|.|.|TRBV7-2
TGTGCCAGCAGCGGGCTAGCCAAAAACATTCAGTACTTC
CASSGLAKNIQYF
>TRBJ2-1|.|TRBD1|TRBV4-1
TGCGCCAGCAGCCAAATTCCCGGGACAGGGGGCTATGAGCAGTTCTTC
CASSQIPGTGGYEQFF
>TRBJ1-6|.|.|TRBV27
TGTGCCAGCAGGTCCCGAACGAGAGGTAATTCACCCCTCCACTTT
CASRSRTRGNSPLHF